This TCR beta chain emerged from a study of T cell responses to AZD1222 COVID-19 vaccine. Study-level findings and limits: Vaccine-related CD4 TCRs covered spike, predominating at 160-218 and 743-854. Clonal diversity may have been underestimated, and the donors were mostly white British, with more females than males.

Profiled with immunoSEQ multiplex PCR; TCRdb holds only in-frame clones, not every one. This sample has some 100,000 clones, with 92% found just once. A word on this clone: The target antigen is unknown.

Losses at the gene ends were 4 bases for V and 3 bases for J; bases not matched to a gene: 2. The CDR3 sequence is 13 residues long. In germline, CDR1 is SEHNR, CDR2 FQNEAQ (reference sequence). The sample here was peripheral blood, taken 28 days after the second AZD1222 dose. The TCR comes from an adult who received the AZD1222 COVID-19 vaccine. This chain links TRBV7-9 with TRBJ2-5; 7 bases map to TRBD1. The CDR3 here is CASSSDREETQYF. The CDR3 DNA is TGTGCCAGCAGCTCAGACAGGGAAGAGACCCAGTACTTC.